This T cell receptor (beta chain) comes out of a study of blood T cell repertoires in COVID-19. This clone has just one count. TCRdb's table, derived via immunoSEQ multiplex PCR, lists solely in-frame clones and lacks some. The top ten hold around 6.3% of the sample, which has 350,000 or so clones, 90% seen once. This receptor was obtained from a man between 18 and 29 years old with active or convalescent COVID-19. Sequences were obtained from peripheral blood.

The CDR3 reads CASSLAPGPSPLHF. The CDR3 coding sequence is TGCGCCAGCAGCTTGGCCCCAGGCCCATCACCCCTCCACTTT. The chain recombines TRBV5-1 with TRBJ1-6; unclear D gene. Germline CDR1 is SGHRS and CDR2 is YFSETQ. This CDR3 is 14 amino acids long. Trimming removed 0 bases from V and 10 bases from J, with 11 bases in between. Together with reference TRBV5-1 and TRBJ1-6, the CDR3 gives the full variable domain: KAGVTQTPRYLIKTRGQQVTLSCSPISGHRSVSWYQQTPGQGLQFLFEYFSETQRNKGNFPGRFSGRQFSNSRSEMNVSTLELGDSALYLCASSLAPGPSPLHFGNGTRLTVT.